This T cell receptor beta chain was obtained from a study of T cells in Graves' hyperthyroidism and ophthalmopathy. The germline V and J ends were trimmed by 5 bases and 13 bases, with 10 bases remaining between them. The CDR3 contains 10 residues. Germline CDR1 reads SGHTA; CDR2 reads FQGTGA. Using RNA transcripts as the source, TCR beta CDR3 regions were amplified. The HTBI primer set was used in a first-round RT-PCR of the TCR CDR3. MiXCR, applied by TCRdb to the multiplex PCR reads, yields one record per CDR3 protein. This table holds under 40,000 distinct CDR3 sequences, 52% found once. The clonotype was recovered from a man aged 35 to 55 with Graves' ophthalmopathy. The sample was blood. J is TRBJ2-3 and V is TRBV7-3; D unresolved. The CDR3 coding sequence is TGTGCCAGCAGCCTCCAGTCGGAGTATTTT. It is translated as CASSLQSEYF.